This is a list of T cell receptor beta chains from one sample in a study of a mutant IDH1 vaccine in newly diagnosed glioma. This table comes from immunoSEQ multiplex PCR, and its TCRdb copy is limited to in-frame clones, with some not included. The table lists about 68,000 clones, more than 70% of them singletons. Their antigens are not known. Sequenced material: PBMCs, taken from a glioma patient whose treatment included an IDH1 peptide vaccine. The receptor source for this set is a man aged 18 to 35 with glioma. Both conserved end residues are part of each CDR3. The D gene is left open where the match is weak. Rows may omit the clone size; those that give it use once, few, many or a size class.

-	TRBV30	-	TRBJ2-3	TGTGCCTGGGGGGGCGGACTAAGCACAGATACGCAGTATTTT	CAWGGGLSTDTQYF
-	TRBV4-1	TRBD1	TRBJ1-1	TGCGCCAGCAGCCAGCCCGGACAGGGGGAAGCTTTCTTT	CASSQPGQGEAFF
few	TRBV30	-	TRBJ1-4	TGTGCCTGGAGTGTCCGAAGGGCCCTGGGGGAAAAACTGTTTTTT	CAWSVRRALGEKLFF
-	TRBV7-9	TRBD1	TRBJ1-1	TGTGCCAGCAGCTTCACGGGACAGGGTATAGGCGAAGCTTTCTTT	CASSFTGQGIGEAFF
-	TRBV5-1	TRBD1	TRBJ2-5	TGCGCCAGCAGCTCAAGCCGACAGGGGGCCGGGGAGACCCAGTACTTC	CASSSSRQGAGETQYF
-	TRBV27	TRBD1	TRBJ1-2	TGTGCCAGCAGTTTACTGCCAAACAGGGGAAACGGCTACACCTTC	CASSLLPNRGNGYTF
-	TRBV4-3	-	TRBJ1-2	TGCGCCAGCAGCCATCTACAGGGAGTGGGTACCCTAGCTAACTATGGCTACACCTTC	CASSHLQGVGTLANYGYTF
-	TRBV6-1	-	TRBJ1-1	TGTGCCAGCCGAAGGGGGGTGATGAACACTGAAGCTTTCTTT	CASRRGVMNTEAFF
-	TRBV7-9	-	TRBJ2-1	TGTGCCAGCAGCGGCAATAGGGTAAATGAGCAGTTCTTC	CASSGNRVNEQFF
-	TRBV10-1	-	TRBJ1-5	TGCGCCAGTCAGGAATGCAATCAGCCCCAGCATTTT	CASQECNQPQHF
-	TRBV19	TRBD1	TRBJ1-5	TGTGCCAGTAGTGGACAGGACTATCAGCCCCAGCATTTT	CASSGQDYQPQHF
-	TRBV15	TRBD1	TRBJ1-1	TGTGCCACCAGCAGAGTCAGTACAGGGGTTTTAGAAGCTTTCTTT	CATSRVSTGVLEAFF
-	TRBV27	TRBD1	TRBJ1-2	TGTGCCAGCAGTTTAACCGGGACAGGGGGAATAAGCGGCTACACCTTC	CASSLTGTGGISGYTF
-	TRBV7-8	-	TRBJ1-5	TGTGCCAGCAGCGCACTGACAGGATTCAATCAGCCCCAGCATTTT	CASSALTGFNQPQHF
-	TRBV19	-	TRBJ2-7	TGTGCCAGTAGAAGGAGCCCGAATATTAACTACGAGCAGTACTTC	CASRRSPNINYEQYF
-	TRBV2	-	TRBJ2-3	TGTGCCAGCGCAGACGGGCCCCCCGGCAATACGCAGTATTTT	CASADGPPGNTQYF
once	TRBV14	-	TRBJ1-3	TGTGCCAGCAGCCACTCCGGCGGAAACACCATATATTTT	CASSHSGGNTIYF
-	TRBV28	TRBD1	TRBJ2-7	TGTGCCAGCAGTCACCACCCCGGGACAGAGCCCTACGAGCAGTACTTC	CASSHHPGTEPYEQYF
-	TRBV7-8	TRBD2	TRBJ2-7	TGTGCCAGCAGCCCAGGGAGGGAGAAAAGGTACGAGCAGTACTTC	CASSPGREKRYEQYF
-	TRBV4-3	TRBD1	TRBJ2-1	TGCGCCAGCAGCCAAGGGGACAGTGCCTTTCCGTATGAGCAGTTCTTC	CASSQGDSAFPYEQFF
-	TRBV7-9	TRBD1	TRBJ2-2	TGTGCCAGCAGCCCAGGACAGGGGAACACCGGGGAGCTGTTTTTT	CASSPGQGNTGELFF
-	TRBV7-9	-	TRBJ1-1	TGTGCCAGCAGCTTAGCGCTACAGGGAAACACTGAAGCTTTCTTT	CASSLALQGNTEAFF
-	TRBV4-1	-	TRBJ2-7	TGCGCCAGCAGCCAAGCCTATGGGGACGAGCAGTACTTC	CASSQAYGDEQYF
-	TRBV10-3	-	TRBJ1-1	TGTGCCATCAGTGAGGGGGGGATGAACACTGAAGCTTTCTTT	CAISEGGMNTEAFF
-	TRBV28	TRBD1	TRBJ1-1	TGTGCCAGCAGTTTTAAACTGGGACAGGGAAAGACTGAAGCTTTCTTT	CASSFKLGQGKTEAFF
-	TRBV11-1	-	TRBJ2-7	TGTGCCAGCAGCTTAAGGGCGGCGAGCTCCTACGAGCAGTACTTC	CASSLRAASSYEQYF
-	TRBV7-9	-	TRBJ1-2	TGTGCCAGCAGCACCAAGACCGGGACCGAGTATGGCTACACCTTC	CASSTKTGTEYGYTF
-	TRBV14	-	TRBJ1-1	TGTGCCAGCAGTCGTCTCGACAGTCTGAACACTGAAGCTTTCTTT	CASSRLDSLNTEAFF
once	TRBV4-2	TRBD1	TRBJ1-5	TGTGCCAGCAGCTCACAGGGGAATAGCAATCAGCCCCAGCATTTT	CASSSQGNSNQPQHF
-	TRBV7-2	-	TRBJ1-6	TGTGCCAGCAGCTTGGGGCAGCATAATTCACCCCTCCACTTT	CASSLGQHNSPLHF
-	TRBV19	-	TRBJ1-3	TGTGCCAGTAGTCACACCTTCTCTGGAAACACCATATATTTT	CASSHTFSGNTIYF
once	TRBV6-5	-	TRBJ1-2	TGTGCCAGCAGTTACAGTTCAGCTAACTATGGCTACACCTTC	CASSYSSANYGYTF
-	TRBV7-2	-	TRBJ1-2	TGTGCCAGCAGCTTAAATGGAGGGGGGATCTATGGCTACACCTTC	CASSLNGGGIYGYTF
once	TRBV5-6	-	TRBJ2-2	TGTGCCAGCAGCTTGGCGAAGACCGGGGAGCTGTTTTTT	CASSLAKTGELFF
-	TRBV9	TRBD1	TRBJ1-6	TGTGCCAGCAGCGCTCAGGACAGGTTCGGGAATTCACCCCTCCACTTT	CASSAQDRFGNSPLHF
-	TRBV2	TRBD1	TRBJ2-5	TGTGCCAGCACTGGGGACAGAGGGGCCCAGTACTTC	CASTGDRGAQYF
-	TRBV7-2	-	TRBJ2-2	TGTGCCAGCAGCCCGCTCTCCACCGGGGAGCTGTTTTTT	CASSPLSTGELFF
-	TRBV28	-	TRBJ1-5	TGTGCCAGCACCCCCACCCATGGAATTAATCAGCCCCAGCATTTT	CASTPTHGINQPQHF
-	TRBV2	-	TRBJ1-2	TGTGCCAGCAGAGAGGGTCACTGGGGCACTTATGGCTACACCTTC	CASREGHWGTYGYTF
-	TRBV19	TRBD1	TRBJ1-5	TGTGCCAGTACAACCACAGGGGGCGGGAAGCCCCAGCATTTT	CASTTTGGGKPQHF
-	TRBV30	-	TRBJ2-7	TGTGCCTGGGAGGACAGTTCCTACGAGCAGTACTTC	CAWEDSSYEQYF
-	TRBV5-6	-	TRBJ2-1	TGTGCCAGCAGCTTCGGGGGGCACGATGAGCAGTTCTTC	CASSFGGHDEQFF
-	TRBV19	-	TRBJ2-7	TGTGCCAGTAGTATATCGGGTGAGGCCGGGCTTACCCAGTACTTC	CASSISGEAGLTQYF
-	TRBV19	-	TRBJ1-3	TGTGCCAGTAGTACCGTGCCCTTATATGGAAACACCATATATTTT	CASSTVPLYGNTIYF
-	TRBV9	TRBD2	TRBJ2-3	TGTGCCAGCAGCGTACGCCGGGGGGAGAGCACAGATACGCAGTATTTT	CASSVRRGESTDTQYF
-	TRBV19	TRBD1	TRBJ1-6	TGTGCCAGTAGTATAAACCAGGGGGCTGGTTCACCCCTCCACTTT	CASSINQGAGSPLHF
-	TRBV27	TRBD1	TRBJ2-7	TGTGCCAGCAGTCCGGGACAGGAGTGGGACGAGCAGTACTTC	CASSPGQEWDEQYF
-	TRBV30	-	TRBJ1-5	TGTGCCTGGAGTGTTGGGACGGCACGCAATCAGCCCCAGCATTTT	CAWSVGTARNQPQHF
once	TRBV6-6	-	TRBJ2-2	TGTGCCAGCAGTTACCCAGGGCGACGAGAGGAGCTGTTTTTT	CASSYPGRREELFF
-	TRBV4-2	-	TRBJ2-7	TGTGCCAGCAGCCAAGGTCTTGGCCTCTACGAGCAGTACTTC	CASSQGLGLYEQYF
once	TRBV4-3	TRBD1	TRBJ1-3	TGCGCCAGCGGACGGGACAGGGGGTTTGGAAACACCATATATTTT	CASGRDRGFGNTIYF
-	TRBV6-5	-	TRBJ2-7	TGTGCCAGCAGTTACTCTGCGGGGATTTCCTACGAGCAGTACTTC	CASSYSAGISYEQYF
-	TRBV6-1	-	TRBJ1-2	TGTGCCAGCAGTGGGGCCTCGGGTGGCTACACCTTC	CASSGASGGYTF
-	TRBV6-5	TRBD1	TRBJ1-5	TGTGCCAGCAGAAGCCGACAGGGATACCAGCCCCAGCATTTT	CASRSRQGYQPQHF
-	TRBV5-1	-	TRBJ2-1	TGCGCCAGCACCTACGAAACACAGGGTGATGAGCAGTTCTTC	CASTYETQGDEQFF
-	TRBV27	TRBD1	TRBJ1-2	TGTGCCAGCAGTTTATCAGGGGGCGGCTATGGCTACACCTTC	CASSLSGGGYGYTF
once	TRBV5-4	TRBD2	TRBJ2-3	TGTGCCAGCAGCTTGGCTAGCGGGACTAGCACAGATACGCAGTATTTT	CASSLASGTSTDTQYF